A single sample gave rise to the 31 T cell receptor beta chains below, sequenced in a study of breast tumors, draining lymph nodes, adjacent tissues (dated by TCRdb to 2016 to 2018). Libraries were prepared through multiplex PCR. The sample was run on an Illumina HiSeq 2000. The raw public reads went through TCRdb reprocessing: fastp at Q25, MiXCR clone calling, in-frame beta chains kept. Every CDR3 protein is listed once, alongside the most common genes and DNA of its rows. The sample table shows fewer than 80,000 distinct CDR3 sequences, and about 40% are seen once. About 8.4% of the sample belongs to the ten largest clones. Sequencing input: breast tumor tissue. The source of these receptors is a female donor with breast cancer. Some clones in this sample may be carry-over from other donors' samples.

Ten or more counts support this clonotype. The V call is TRBV2, the J call TRBJ2-2, with D unclear. V lost 1 base and J lost 2, with 8 bases in between. CDR1 is SNHLY, CDR2 FYNNEI, per germline. The CDR3 consists of 15 residues. Here the CDR3 reads CASSEDGSNTGELFF. The DNA of the CDR3 is TGTGCCAGCAGTGAAGACGGGTCAAACACCGGGGAGCTGTTTTTT. The variable domain in full, with the rest retrieved from reference TRBV2 and TRBJ2-2, is EPEVTQTPSHQVTQMGQEVILRCVPISNHLYFYWYRQILGQKVEFLVSFYNNEISEKSEIFDDQFSVERPDGSNFTLKIRSTKLEDSAMYFCASSEDGSNTGELFFGEGSRLTVL.

The chain uses TRBV12-1 and TRBJ2-2; TRBD1 is the table's D call, not checked against the DNA. TRBV12-1 counts as a pseudogene. The CDR3 consists of 15 residues. CDR3 in amino acids: CASSPTPGGHGELFF. Here the CDR3 DNA reads TGTGCCAGCAGCCCGACCCCGGGGGGACACGGGGAGCTGTTTTTT.

There are a few counts of this clonotype. A single base separates this from a much larger clone, so it may be a read error. The V call is TRBV7-2, the J call TRBJ2-5, with 8 bases identical to TRBD2. After removal of 2 bases from V and 9 bases from J, the junction contained 17 bases not matched to a gene. Germline CDR1 is SGHTA and CDR2 is FQGNSA. This CDR3 is built from 17 residues. The CDR3, as DNA: TGTGCCAGCAGCTTATTCGGCAGAGCGGGGGCGGGTGAGCCCCAGTACTTC. Its translation: CASSLFGRAGAGEPQYF.

This clonotype occurred a few times. This chain connects TRBV6-1 to TRBJ1-5; 7 bases agree with TRBD1. The CDR3 is 15 amino acids. Looked up from germline, CDR1 is MNHNS and CDR2 is SASEGT. The junction had 6 bases not matched to a gene; V was cut back by 3 bases and J by 4 bases. The DNA of the CDR3 is TGTGCCAGCAGTGAGAGGGGGCGAGGGAATCAGCCCCAGCATTTT. Translated, it gives CASSERGRGNQPQHF.

This clonotype showed up many times. V and J are TRBV12-3 or TRBV12-4 and TRBJ1-5; D is uncertain. V gave up 3 bases and J gave up 6 bases, with 15 bases separating them. This CDR3 is 15 amino acids long. The chain's CDR3 is CASSFLNPSGQPQHF. The CDR3 DNA follows: TGTGCCAGCAGTTTCCTTAATCCCTCGGGTCAGCCCCAGCATTTT.

The chain has TRBV9 and TRBJ2-3; either TRBD1 or TRBD2 may supply D (6 bases each). The CDR3 is made up of 13 amino acids. V was trimmed by 3 bases and J by 5 bases, leaving 10 bases between them. Germline CDR1 reads SGDLS; CDR2 reads YYNGEE. CDR3 in amino acids: CASSGGAGDTQYF. DNA for the CDR3: TGTGCCAGCAGCGGGGGGGCGGGAGATACGCAGTATTTT.

This clonotype appeared many times. The chain carries TRBV19 and TRBJ1-2; unclear D gene. In germline, CDR1 is LNHDA, CDR2 SQIVND (reference sequence). The length of the CDR3 is 14 residues. The V and J ends lost 5 bases and 0 bases respectively, with 10 bases between them. CDR3 in amino acids: CASSVPPANYGYTF. CDR3 DNA: TGTGCCAGTAGTGTCCCCCCAGCTAACTATGGCTACACCTTC.

Points on this clonotype: Relative to the germline gene, one junction end is altered; a read error may explain this. The genes are TRBV7-8 and TRBJ1-3; weak D call: TRBD1 (6 bases). The CDR3 runs 17 residues. Germline V gene sequence: CDR1 SGHVS, CDR2 FQNEAQ. This CDR3 is CASSQGIGSYSGNTICF. CDR3 nucleotides: TGTGCCAGCAGCCAGGGGATAGGGAGTTACTCTGGAAACACCATATGTTTT.

This clonotype was recorded many times. The chain has TRBV19 and TRBJ2-2, with TRBD2 matching 13 bases. CDR1 and CDR2 (germline): LNHDA, SQIVND (reference sequence). The V segment lost 1 base and the J segment 6 bases; nucleotides outside the gene matches: 14. This CDR3 has 20 residues. The CDR3, as DNA: TGTGCCAGTAGTATAGGCTCCGGACTAGCGGGAGTAAATCAGGCCGGGGAGCTGTTTTTT. It yields the protein CASSIGSGLAGVNQAGELFF.

The sample holds many counts of this clonotype. The V gene is TRBV4-1, the J gene TRBJ1-5; D remains ambiguous. Trimming took 3 bases from V and 0 from J, leaving 9 bases between them. This CDR3 spans 15 amino acids. Germline V gene sequence: CDR1 MGHRA, CDR2 YSYEKL. The CDR3 DNA reads as TGCGCCAGCAGCCACCATCATTATAGCAATCAGCCCCAGCATTTT. It is translated as CASSHHHYSNQPQHF.

This clonotype has a count of ten or more. The chain employs TRBV19 and TRBJ2-1, with 7 bases lining up with TRBD2. V gave up 3 bases and J gave up 7 bases; unmatched junction bases: 9. This CDR3 has 15 residues. Germline CDR1 is LNHDA and CDR2 is SQIVND (reference sequence). CDR3 amino acids: CASSIRGLPLNEQFF. The CDR3 region has the DNA TGTGCCAGTAGTATTAGGGGACTACCTTTGAATGAGCAGTTCTTC.

This clonotype was observed a few times. This chain joins TRBV6-6 and TRBJ2-3, with a tentative D call TRBD2 (6 bases). Germline V lookup: CDR1 MNHNY, CDR2 SVGAGI (reference sequence). The CDR3 loop spans 16 amino acids. V lost 5 bases to trimming and J lost 6 bases, with 21 bases between them. CDR3 loop: CASSPPSGTGEDTQYF. CDR3 DNA: TGTGCCAGCAGTCCGCCTTCCGGGACTGGGGAGGATACGCAGTATTTT.

This clonotype appeared many times. CDR3 nucleotide sequence: TGTGCCAGCAGCTTGGACCGGGGCGGGGAGCTGTTTTTT. Protein product: CASSLDRGGELFF. J is TRBJ2-2 and V is TRBV7-9; D possibly corresponds to TRBD2 (5 bases). Trimming pared 3 bases from V and 7 bases from J, leaving 9 bases between. Germline-derived CDR1 and CDR2 are SEHNR and FQNEAQ (reference sequence). This CDR3 is 13 amino acids long.

The chain recombines TRBV10-3 with TRBJ1-4; D is perhaps TRBD1 (5 bases). V was pared by 6 bases and J by 12 bases, with 20 bases between. Germline V gene lookup returns CDR1 ENHRY and CDR2 SYGVKD. The length of the CDR3 is 14 residues. The CDR3 nucleotides are TGTGCCATCAGAGAAGCGGGGGGGAAAGGGGAACTGTTTTTT. This codes for CAIREAGGKGELFF.

This rearrangement joins TRBV5-1 to TRBJ2-1, with D maybe TRBD2 (7 bases). CDR1 and CDR2 (germline): SGHRS, YFSETQ. The CDR3 length is 13 residues. The V end was cut by 6 bases, the J end by 9 bases, with 16 bases between. Here the CDR3 reads CASTLAEGGEQFF. CDR3 in DNA: TGCGCCAGCACCCTAGCGGAGGGGGGTGAGCAGTTCTTC.

With respect to this clonotype: A single base separates this from a much larger clone, so it may be a read error. The rearrangement uses TRBV28 and TRBJ2-7; possibly TRBD1 for D (6 bases). Germline V gene lookup returns CDR1 MDHEN and CDR2 SYDVKM. The CDR3 runs to 15 residues. The CDR3 loop reads CASSTRTDKIYGQYF. In nucleotides, the CDR3 is TGTGCCAGCAGTACACGGACAGATAAGATCTACGGGCAGTACTTC.

This clonotype showed up many times. A much larger clone sits a single nucleotide away, making a read error possible. This chain links TRBV20-1 with TRBJ2-1; TRBD2 might be the D (7 bases). The CDR3 loop spans 13 amino acids. Germline V gene data show CDR1 as DFQATT and CDR2 as SNEGSKA (reference sequence). The CDR3 DNA reads as TGCAGTACCACGGGGGGCTCCTACAATGCGCAGTTCTTC. Translation: CSTTGGSYNAQFF.

The chain is built from TRBV29-1 and TRBJ2-1, with D possibly being TRBD2 (6 bases). With 8 bases removed from V and 3 bases from J, the gap between germline ends came to 17 bases. Germline CDR1 reads SQVTM; CDR2 reads ANQGSEA. The CDR3 has 14 residues. The CDR3 protein is CSPQRANFYNEQFF. The CDR3 nucleotides read TGCAGCCCCCAGCGGGCAAACTTCTACAATGAGCAGTTCTTC.

A word on this clonotype: A clone one base away is much larger, so this may be a read error. This rearrangement joins TRBV6-4 to TRBJ2-3; TRBD2 aligns across 9 bases. Germline assignment: CDR1 MRHNA and CDR2 SNTAGT. This CDR3 has 15 residues. V lost 5 bases to trimming and J lost 6 bases; unmatched junction nucleotides: 9. CDR3 region: CASSPMAGGPDTQYF. The CDR3 DNA reads TGTGCCAGCAGTCCAATGGCGGGGGGGCCGGATACGCAGTATTTT.

This clonotype was observed many times. The rearrangement joins TRBV3-1 to TRBJ1-3; no clear D gene. The germline gives CDR1 LGHDT, CDR2 YNNKEL (reference sequence). Between the trimmed V and J ends, which lost 4 bases and 0 bases, there was a span of 10 bases. The CDR3 extends over 15 amino acids. CDR3 DNA: TGTGCCAGCAGCCGTGGACGGCTCTCTGGAAACACCATATATTTT. Its translation is CASSRGRLSGNTIYF.

CDR3 region: CASSNWDGGGETQHF. CDR3 sequence (DNA): TGTGCCAGCAGTAATTGGGACGGTGGGGGAGAGACCCAGCATTTT. The chain carries TRBV6-5 and TRBJ1-5; D is perhaps TRBD1 (5 bases). The CDR3 totals 15 residues. Per the germline V gene, CDR1 is MNHEY and CDR2 is SVGAGI. The V end lost 5 bases, the J end lost 11 bases, and 22 bases lay between the germline ends.

The chain employs TRBV2 and TRBJ1-3, with 8 bases fitting TRBD1. CDR1 and CDR2 from the germline V gene are SNHLY and FYNNEI. CDR3 length: 16 residues. J gave up 4 bases and V 7 bases, and 12 bases lay outside the gene matches. CDR3 sequence reads: CASKVSATGEGNTIYF. CDR3 nucleotides: TGTGCCAGCAAGGTGTCAGCGACAGGGGAGGGAAACACCATATATTTT.

This clonotype was counted many times. J is TRBJ2-1 and V is TRBV7-8, with D possibly matching TRBD1 (6 bases). V was clipped by 3 bases and J by 10 bases, with 13 bases between them. CDR1 SGHVS and CDR2 FQNEAQ come from the germline V gene. There are 13 residues in the CDR3. This CDR3 reads CASSFRQDGEQFF. In DNA form, the CDR3 reads TGTGCCAGCAGCTTTCGACAGGACGGAGAGCAGTTCTTC.

The gene calls are TRBV20-1 and TRBJ1-2; TRBD1 is a possible D gene (6 bases). The CDR3 runs 12 residues. CDR1 DFQATT and CDR2 SNEGSKA come from the germline V gene (reference sequence). V lost 1 base, J lost 5 bases, and 8 bases lay in between. The DNA of the CDR3 is TGCAGTGCTAGAGGAAGGGGGTATGGCTACACCTTC. Its translation is CSARGRGYGYTF.

This clonotype was detected many times. This chain joins TRBV11-3 and TRBJ1-2; no definite D call. Germline V CDR1 and CDR2: SGHNT, YENEEA. The CDR3 length is 13 residues. V shed 4 bases and J shed 2 bases, with 8 bases lying between them. CDR3 sequence (DNA): TGTGCCAGCAGCTGGATTTTAAACTATGGCTACACCTTC. This encodes CASSWILNYGYTF.

This clonotype appeared many times. V usage is TRBV7-9 and J usage is TRBJ1-4; D is perhaps TRBD1 (5 bases). The CDR3 sequence is 16 residues long. Between the trimmed V and J ends, which lost 5 bases and 0 bases, there was a span of 13 bases. In germline, CDR1 is SEHNR, CDR2 FQNEAQ (reference sequence). The CDR3 region is CASSGGGIATNEKLFF. The CDR3 bases are TGTGCCAGCAGCGGGGGGGGGATTGCAACTAATGAAAAACTGTTTTTT. The whole variable domain, filled in from reference TRBV7-9 and TRBJ1-4, reads DTGVSQNPRHKITKRGQNVTFRCDPISEHNRLYWYRQTLGQGPEFLTYFQNEAQLEKSRLLSDRFSAERPKGSFSTLEIQRTEQGDSAMYLCASSGGGIATNEKLFFGSGTQLSVL.

Notes on this clonotype: Since a much larger clone is just one base distant, this may be a read error. This chain joins TRBV29-1 and TRBJ1-1; D remains unclear. CDR3 size: 13 residues. CDR1 and CDR2 from the germline V gene are SQVTM and ANQGSEA. The CDR3 bases are TGCAGCGTTCTGAGGCAAATGAACGCTGAAGCTTTCTTT. Its translation is CSVLRQMNAEAFF. The full variable domain, rest sourced from reference TRBV29-1 and TRBJ1-1, is SAVISQKPSRDICQRGTSLTIQCQVDSQVTMMFWYRQQPGQSLTLIATANQGSEATYESGFVIDKFPISRPNLTFSTLTVSNMSPEDSSIYLCSVLRQMNAEAFFGQGTRLTVV.

This chain uses TRBV19 with TRBJ2-7; tentatively, D is TRBD1 or TRBD2 (6 bases each). The CDR3 is 15 residues long. Germline V gives CDR1 LNHDA, CDR2 SQIVND (reference sequence). V lost 4 bases and J lost 9, with 22 bases in between. The chain's CDR3 is CASSRVGGRGCGQYF. The CDR3 DNA sequence: TGTGCCAGTAGTAGGGTGGGGGGCAGGGGATGCGGGCAGTACTTC. Looking up the rest from reference TRBV19 and TRBJ2-7 gives the full variable domain: DGGITQSPKYLFRKEGQNVTLSCEQNLNHDAMYWYRQDPGQGLRLIYYSQIVNDFQKGDIAEGYSVSREKKESFPLTVTSAQKNPTAFYLCASSRVGGRGCGQYFGPGTRLTVT.

This clonotype was found many times. The genes are TRBV6-5 and TRBJ2-2; TRBD1 matches at 7 bases. Germline V CDR1 and CDR2: MNHEY, SVGAGI. The CDR3 consists of 15 residues. The V gene end was trimmed by 2 bases and the J gene end by 2 bases; junction bases not matched to a gene: 2. In DNA form, the CDR3 reads TGTGCCAGCAGTTACAGGGGGCGCAACACCGGGGAGCTGTTTTTT. Translating it yields CASSYRGRNTGELFF.

This clonotype was counted only a few times. V is TRBV3-1 and J is TRBJ2-3; no firm D call. Between the trimmed V and J ends, which lost 1 base and 5 bases, there was a span of 19 bases. This CDR3 has 17 residues. Germline V gene sequence: CDR1 LGHDT, CDR2 YNNKEL (reference sequence). CDR3 sequence (DNA): TGTGCCAGCAGCCAAGCGATGGCCCTAGGATATGTAGATACGCAGTATTTT. Residues: CASSQAMALGYVDTQYF.

This clonotype was recorded at least ten times. The genes are TRBV6-6 and TRBJ2-6, with 10 bases fitting TRBD1. The V gene's germline CDR1 is MNHNY and CDR2 SVGAGI (reference sequence). The trim removed 4 bases at V and 2 bases at J, leaving 5 bases unmatched. This CDR3 spans 17 amino acids. The CDR3 DNA reads TGTGCCAGCAGTTCCGGGACAGGGGTCGCTGGGGCCAACGTCCTGACTTTC. Protein product: CASSSGTGVAGANVLTF.